Following are 23 T cell receptor beta chains from one sample sequenced in a study of blood T cell repertoires in COVID-19. Some clones are missing from TCRdb's copy, which holds only in-frame ones; the method was immunoSEQ multiplex PCR. The sample carries more than 85,000 clones, approximately 88% recorded once. The sample was peripheral blood. The receptors stem from a woman between 70 and 85 years old with acute or convalescent COVID-19.

V is TRBV7-9 and J is TRBJ1-1; D remains unclear. This CDR3 is 13 amino acids long. Germline CDR1 and CDR2: SEHNR and FQNEAQ (reference sequence). Trimming took off 3 bases at V and 6 bases at J, with 11 bases between the two ends. The CDR3 region is CASSFDAGAEAFF. The DNA of the CDR3 is TGTGCCAGCAGCTTCGACGCGGGCGCTGAAGCTTTCTTT.

The chain is built from TRBV19 and TRBJ1-4, with D possibly matching TRBD1 (6 bases). Trimming took 6 bases from V and 9 from J, leaving 26 bases between them. The CDR3 runs to 17 residues. CDR1 is LNHDA and CDR2 is SQIVND in the germline V gene (reference sequence). CDR3 amino acids: CASRALGQGTYSQKLFF. DNA of the CDR3: TGTGCCAGTAGGGCCTTGGGACAAGGAACCTACTCACAAAAACTGTTTTTT.

This chain connects TRBV6-6 to TRBJ2-7; a possible D gene is TRBD1 (7 bases). V was clipped by 4 bases and J by 3 bases, with 13 bases between them. The CDR3 is 14 residues long. Germline CDR1 is MNHNY and CDR2 is SVGAGI (reference sequence). The CDR3 region has the DNA TGTGCCAGCAGTTTAGCGGCAGGGGGCTACGAGCAGTACGTC. It encodes CASSLAAGGYEQYV.

This sequence joins TRBV19 and TRBJ2-1; TRBD2 matches 8 bases. The CDR3 loop spans 14 amino acids. CDR1 and CDR2 from the germline V gene are LNHDA and SQIVND (reference sequence). J lost 1 base, V lost 8 bases, and 4 bases had no gene match. The CDR3 loop reads CASSSSGSYNEQFF. The CDR3 coding sequence is TGTGCCAGTTCTTCTAGCGGGTCCTACAATGAGCAGTTCTTC. The full variable domain, completed using reference TRBV19 and TRBJ2-1, is DGGITQSPKYLFRKEGQNVTLSCEQNLNHDAMYWYRQDPGQGLRLIYYSQIVNDFQKGDIAEGYSVSREKKESFPLTVTSAQKNPTAFYLCASSSSGSYNEQFFGPGTRLTVL.

This sequence joins TRBV3-1 (or the pseudogene TRBV3-2) and TRBJ1-6, with D hard to call. CDR1 and CDR2 (germline): LGHDT, YNNKEL (reference sequence). V gave up 4 bases and J gave up 7 bases, with 11 bases separating them. This CDR3 region has 14 residues. CDR3 DNA: TGTGCCAGCAGCCCCACATTATTCAATTCACCCCTCCACTTT. Residues: CASSPTLFNSPLHF.

This chain connects TRBV2 to TRBJ1-5; D perhaps matches TRBD1 (5 bases). The CDR3 runs 14 residues. Trimming took off 5 bases at V and 1 base at J, with 9 bases between the two ends. Germline V gives CDR1 SNHLY, CDR2 FYNNEI. CDR3 nucleotide sequence: TGTGCCAGCAGTTTTGGGGGGAGCAATCAGCCCCAGCATTTT. Translating gives CASSFGGSNQPQHF.

The V and J genes are TRBV30 and TRBJ1-2; possibly TRBD1 for D (6 bases). Germline assignment: CDR1 GTSNPN and CDR2 SVGIG (reference sequence). The CDR3 has 15 amino acids. The V end was cut by 2 bases, the J end by 8 bases, with 21 bases between. The CDR3 spells CAWSFTSRGPGGYTF. CDR3 sequence (DNA): TGTGCCTGGAGTTTCACCTCGCGGGGGCCCGGCGGCTACACCTTC.

The chain has TRBV2 and TRBJ2-1; D may be TRBD2 (6 bases). The V end was cut by 9 bases, the J end by 6 bases, with 18 bases between. The CDR3 consists of 14 residues. Germline loops: CDR1 SNHLY, CDR2 FYNNEI. The CDR3 region is CASGGLRAVNEQFF. The DNA for the CDR3 is TGTGCCAGTGGGGGACTGCGGGCGGTCAATGAGCAGTTCTTC.

The count of this clone is one. This chain links TRBV6-5 with TRBJ1-1, with a weak D call TRBD1 (6 bases). Trimming pared 2 bases from V and 0 bases from J, leaving 7 bases between. CDR1 and CDR2 (germline): MNHEY, SVGAGI. CDR3 length equals 14 residues. DNA for the CDR3: TGTGCCAGCAGTTACGACAGGTTGAACACTGAAGCTTTCTTT. This sequence encodes CASSYDRLNTEAFF.

The CDR3 loop is CASSDTILAGPGNEQFF. DNA of the CDR3: TGTGCCAGCAGTGATACCATCCTAGCGGGCCCGGGCAATGAGCAGTTCTTC. The gene calls are TRBV25-1 and TRBJ2-1; TRBD2 matches at 8 bases. From germline, CDR1 is MGHDK and CDR2 SYGVNS. Trimming cost V 3 bases and J 6 bases; bases outside gene matches: 13. This CDR3 contains 17 residues.

The chain recombines TRBV11-3 with TRBJ2-1; TRBD2 agrees at 11 bases. The CDR3 is 15 residues long. Germline V lookup: CDR1 SGHNT, CDR2 YENEEA. The trim removed 5 bases at V and 4 bases at J, leaving 4 bases unmatched. Here the CDR3 DNA reads TGTGCCAGCAGCCCGGGGACTAGCGGTTACAATGAGCAGTTCTTC. It specifies CASSPGTSGYNEQFF.

The chain carries TRBV21-1 and TRBJ2-3; TRBD1, the table's D call, lacks a check against the DNA. TRBV21-1 constitutes a pseudogene. This CDR3 has 16 amino acids. CDR3 protein: CASTQQGRVSTDTQYF. The CDR3 nucleotides are TGTGCCAGCACCCAACAGGGGCGAGTTAGCACAGATACGCAGTATTTT.

The chain carries TRBV27 and TRBJ1-2, with a weak D call TRBD1 (6 bases). Germline CDR1 is MNHEY and CDR2 is SMNVEV (reference sequence). This CDR3 spans 16 amino acids. Trimming shortened V by 6 bases and J by 4 bases, and 21 bases separated the two germline ends. In nucleotides, the CDR3 is TGTGCCAGCAGCAGGGCTGCGGGGGGGCTTCCCTATGGCTACACCTTC. This codes for CASSRAAGGLPYGYTF.

This clone was seen only once. The CDR3 bases are TGCGCCAGCAGCTTGGTGTCGGGGGATTATTATAATTCACCCCTCCACTTT. Translating it yields CASSLVSGDYYNSPLHF. The V and J genes are TRBV5-1 and TRBJ1-6; TRBD1 is a possible D gene (5 bases). The CDR3 has 17 residues. V dropped 0 bases and J dropped 4 bases, with 14 bases sitting between them. Per the germline V gene, CDR1 is SGHRS and CDR2 is YFSETQ.

J is TRBJ2-3 and V is TRBV28; 9 nucleotides agree with TRBD2. Germline assignment: CDR1 MDHEN and CDR2 SYDVKM. The V gene end was trimmed by 2 bases and the J gene end by 6 bases; junction bases not matched to a gene: 9. This CDR3 has 16 residues. This chain's CDR3 is CASSLSVAGGKDTQYF. CDR3 coding DNA: TGTGCCAGCAGTTTAAGTGTTGCGGGGGGGAAGGATACGCAGTATTTT.

The chain combines TRBV5-1 with TRBJ2-3; TRBD1 matches 9 bases. Unmatched junction bases numbered 5, after V lost 4 bases and J lost 5 bases. Per the germline V gene, CDR1 is SGHRS and CDR2 is YFSETQ. The CDR3 totals 14 residues. For the CDR3, the DNA is TGCGCCAGCAGCAGGGACAGGGTAGGAGATACGCAGTATTTT. It translates to CASSRDRVGDTQYF.

The table lists this clone with a few counts. V and J are TRBV28 and TRBJ2-7; TRBD1 is a possible D gene (5 bases). Trimming removed 2 bases from V and 3 bases from J, with 17 bases in between. The CDR3 totals 16 residues. The germline V gene encodes CDR1 MDHEN and CDR2 SYDVKM. The CDR3 protein is CASSLRAGFGFYEQYF. The CDR3 nucleotides read TGTGCCAGCAGTTTACGAGCAGGGTTTGGCTTCTACGAGCAGTACTTC.

The V gene is TRBV2, the J gene TRBJ2-1; a possible D gene is TRBD1 (6 bases). The CDR3 consists of 15 residues. The V end was cut by 1 base, the J end by 1 base, with 8 bases between. Germline CDR1 SNHLY, CDR2 FYNNEI. This CDR3 is CASSEDGQSYNEQFF. For the CDR3, the DNA is TGTGCCAGCAGTGAAGACGGACAGTCCTACAATGAGCAGTTCTTC. Full variable domain (remainder filled in from reference TRBV2 and TRBJ2-1): EPEVTQTPSHQVTQMGQEVILRCVPISNHLYFYWYRQILGQKVEFLVSFYNNEISEKSEIFDDQFSVERPDGSNFTLKIRSTKLEDSAMYFCASSEDGQSYNEQFFGPGTRLTVL.

This chain joins TRBV13 and TRBJ1-3, with a weak D call TRBD1 (5 bases). Germline assignment: CDR1 PRHDT and CDR2 FYEKMQ (reference sequence). CDR3 length: 16 amino acids. Trimming took 6 bases from V and 0 from J, leaving 15 bases between them. CDR3: CASRTRGGFSGNTIYF. The CDR3 bases are TGTGCCAGCAGGACAAGGGGAGGATTCTCTGGAAACACCATATATTTT.

The chain employs TRBV6-5 and TRBJ1-1, with 7 bases fitting TRBD1. This CDR3 is 12 amino acids long. Germline V gene sequence: CDR1 MNHEY, CDR2 SVGAGI. The junction had 4 bases not matched to a gene; V was cut back by 8 bases and J by 4 bases. CDR3 sequence (DNA): TGTGCCAGCTCTCCAGGGGGCACTGAAGCTTTCTTT. Translating gives CASSPGGTEAFF.

This chain connects TRBV2 to TRBJ2-5; D may be TRBD2 (7 bases). CDR3 length: 17 amino acids. Germline assignment: CDR1 SNHLY and CDR2 FYNNEI. Trimming left V 6 bases short and J 4 bases short, with 24 bases between. CDR3 sequence reads: CASSKSRGGGRAETQYF. The CDR3 coding sequence is TGTGCCAGCAGCAAGTCAAGGGGCGGGGGCCGGGCAGAGACCCAGTACTTC.

This rearrangement joins TRBV5-1 to TRBJ2-7; D gene ambiguous. The germline V gene encodes CDR1 SGHRS and CDR2 YFSETQ. The CDR3 loop spans 11 amino acids. CDR3 loop: CAEQIMGEQYV. Here the CDR3 DNA reads TGCGCAGAACAGATAATGGGCGAGCAGTACGTC.

The rearrangement links TRBV18 to TRBJ2-2; D is possibly TRBD2 (6 bases). Germline V gene lookup returns CDR1 KGHSH and CDR2 LQKENI. The V end was cut by 1 base, the J end by 3 bases, with 15 bases between. The CDR3 covers 17 residues. The CDR3 coding sequence is TGTGCCAGCTCACCACGGTGGGCGGGGCCTGACACCGGGGAGCTGTTTTTT. Translation gives CASSPRWAGPDTGELFF.